This T cell receptor (beta chain) was sequenced during a study of blood T cell repertoires in COVID-19. For the study at large: The United States, Italy and Spain provided the acute and convalescent COVID-19 samples.

Participants reported their clinical history, and cohort assignment relied on those reports. Resolution of symptoms, clearance, or two negative PCRs was present in recovered Cohort 3 donors. Clones were read by immunoSEQ multiplex PCR, and TCRdb kept only the in-frame ones, dropping some. The sample has about 320,000 clones, 70% to 90% seen once; the top ten hold under 6.5%. The source material was PBMCs or T cells enriched from blood (not recorded which). The origin of this receptor is a woman between 25 and 40 years old who had recovered from COVID-19.

The CDR3 protein is CASSSDSLNTEAFF. The CDR3 DNA sequence: TGTGCCAGCAGCTCGGACAGCTTGAACACTGAAGCTTTCTTT. The chain recombines TRBV5-4 with TRBJ1-1; a weak D match, TRBD1 (6 bases). V lost 3 bases and J 0 bases, leaving 9 bases between the germline ends. The CDR3 has 14 amino acids. Per germline, CDR1 SGHNT and CDR2 YYREEE (reference sequence).